This is a list of T cell receptor beta chains from one sample in a study of blood T cell repertoires in COVID-19. TCRdb's table, derived via immunoSEQ multiplex PCR, lists solely in-frame clones and lacks some. The sample has 140,000 to 150,000 clones, roughly 81% seen once. Source material: peripheral blood. These receptors were taken from a human donor with acute or convalescent COVID-19. The donor label of this sample is uncertain. Both conserved end residues are part of each CDR3.

j_call,v_call,cdr3_aa
TRBJ1-5,TRBV6-5,CASSKTGVSNQPQHF
TRBJ2-7,TRBV30,CAWTSGGAREQYF
TRBJ1-2,TRBV12-3/TRBV12-4,CASSLGARTGYTF
TRBJ2-4,TRBV6-5,CASSSSGGLGDIQYF
TRBJ1-5,TRBV30,CAWKPGQGAAQPQHF
TRBJ2-3,TRBV7-6,CASSSPEGTTSGVGDTQYF
TRBJ1-2,TRBV4-1,CASSASLADSYGYTF
TRBJ2-1,TRBV30,CAWKLNSYNEQFF
TRBJ1-1,TRBV20-1,CSARRGQEAFF
TRBJ2-4,TRBV14,CASRGRKENIQYF